Each of the 20 T cell receptor beta chains below was sequenced from the same sample in a study of breast tumors, draining lymph nodes, adjacent tissues. TCRdb analysed the multiplex PCR reads with MiXCR anew, one entry per CDR3 protein. The table records about 22,000 distinct CDR3 sequences, roughly 58% of them present only once. Sequenced material: breast tumor tissue. Source of these receptors: a female donor with breast cancer. Some clones in this sample may be carry-over from other donors' samples.

The rearrangement uses TRBV20-1 and TRBJ1-4; TRBD1 matches at 7 bases. The V and J ends lost 6 bases and 5 bases, in that order; junction bases with no gene match: 3. The CDR3 is 12 amino acids. The germline V gene encodes CDR1 DFQATT and CDR2 SNEGSKA (reference sequence). The CDR3 coding sequence is TGCAGTGCCCAGACAGGGAATGAAAAACTGTTTTTT. It is translated as CSAQTGNEKLFF.

This clonotype was observed at least ten times. The chain uses TRBV10-3 and TRBJ2-1; 10 bases agree with TRBD2. The CDR3 has 14 residues. CDR1 is ENHRY and CDR2 is SYGVKD in the germline V gene. V was clipped by 6 bases and J by 6 bases; unmatched bases: 5. CDR3 sequence reads: CAIRLAGGSNEQFF. In DNA, the CDR3 is TGTGCCATCAGATTAGCGGGGGGCTCCAATGAGCAGTTCTTC.

This clonotype was seen a single time. V and J are TRBV7-2 and TRBJ2-7; no clear D. This CDR3 contains 14 residues. Germline V lookup: CDR1 SGHTA, CDR2 FQGNSA. Trimming stripped 4 bases from V and 6 bases from J, with 16 bases between. The CDR3 nucleotides are TGTGCCAGCAGCTCCACCCCCCTTTTGGGCGAGCAGTACTTC. It codes for CASSSTPLLGEQYF.

The chain combines TRBV2 with TRBJ1-2, with 8 bases that match TRBD1. With V trimmed by 2 bases and J by 4 bases, 15 bases remained unmatched. From germline, CDR1 is SNHLY and CDR2 FYNNEI. The CDR3 contains 18 residues. The CDR3 sequence is CASSETGQGEGRGYGYTF. The CDR3 DNA reads as TGTGCCAGCAGTGAAACCGGACAGGGTGAGGGGCGCGGCTATGGCTACACCTTC.

The rearrangement links TRBV7-2 to TRBJ2-5; D uncertain. Trimming took off 5 bases at V and 5 bases at J, with 12 bases between the two ends. This CDR3 spans 13 amino acids. The germline V gene has CDR1 SGHTA and CDR2 FQGNSA. CDR3 amino acids: CASSLVGPETQYF. In DNA form, the CDR3 reads TGTGCCAGCAGCCTAGTTGGGCCTGAGACCCAGTACTTC.

This chain links TRBV20-1 with TRBJ1-4; D is ambiguous. CDR3 length equals 13 residues. V was shortened by 1 base and J by 3 bases, with 6 bases between the two germline ends. The germline V gene encodes CDR1 DFQATT and CDR2 SNEGSKA (reference sequence). The CDR3 is CSARVHPNEKLFF. The DNA for the CDR3 is TGCAGTGCTAGAGTACACCCTAATGAAAAACTGTTTTTT.

This clonotype was seen many times. This chain links TRBV11-3 with TRBJ2-7, with 8 nucleotides matching TRBD1. Germline CDR1 reads SGHNT; CDR2 reads YENEEA. The CDR3 covers 15 residues. V gave up 0 bases and J gave up 2 bases; unmatched junction bases: 3. The CDR3 nucleotides read TGTGCCAGCAGCTTAGAAAACAGGGGGGCCTACGAGCAGTACTTC. It yields the protein CASSLENRGAYEQYF.

With regard to this clonotype: Germline is not matched at one junction end, which may reflect a read error. This sequence joins TRBV5-1 and TRBJ2-6; D assignment may be TRBD1 or TRBD2 (6 bases each). The germline V gene has CDR1 SGHRS and CDR2 YFSETQ. This CDR3 is built from 16 residues. The CDR3 DNA sequence: TGCGCCAGCAGCCCCGACGGGGGCGCTGGGGTCAACGTCCTGACTTTC. This encodes CASSPDGGAGVNVLTF.

V is TRBV27 and J is TRBJ1-5; D is ambiguous. Germline loops: CDR1 MNHEY, CDR2 SMNVEV (reference sequence). This CDR3 has 14 residues. With 7 bases removed from V and 3 bases from J, the gap between germline ends came to 13 bases. The CDR3 sequence: CASKAHLPNQPQHF. In DNA, the CDR3 is TGTGCCAGCAAGGCACACCTACCCAATCAGCCCCAGCATTTT.

This clonotype is categorized as medium-sized (0.01 to 0.1%). The J gene is TRBJ2-5, the V gene TRBV7-8; no reliable D call. V gave up 1 base and J gave up 5 bases, with 8 bases separating them. This CDR3 is built from 13 residues. Per the germline V gene, CDR1 is SGHVS and CDR2 is FQNEAQ. This chain's CDR3 is CASSLVGVETQYF. Written as DNA, the CDR3 is TGTGCCAGCAGCTTAGTTGGCGTGGAGACCCAGTACTTC.

J is TRBJ2-2 and V is TRBV7-3, with D perhaps matching TRBD2 (6 bases). Trimming cost V 5 bases and J 4 bases, with 17 bases left between them. The germline gives CDR1 SGHTA, CDR2 FQGTGA. CDR3 length equals 16 residues. The DNA of the CDR3 is TGTGCCAGCAGCCTGACCTCGGGAGCTTCCACCGGGGAGCTGTTTTTT. It codes for CASSLTSGASTGELFF.

This clonotype was detected many times. A much larger clone sits a single nucleotide away, making a read error possible. This chain connects TRBV6-2 or TRBV6-3 to TRBJ1-3, with a possible D match to TRBD1 (6 bases). From germline, CDR1 is MNHEY and CDR2 SVGEGT. CDR3 length: 15 residues. The CDR3 DNA follows: TGTGCCAGCAGTCACTCCAGGGGCTCTGGAAACACCATATATTTT. Translating it yields CASSHSRGSGNTIYF.

To note about this clonotype: Because the CDR3's place on the DNA is in doubt, the DNA is left out and the CDR3 is given as listed by TCRdb. This chain joins TRBV4-1 and TRBJ2-7; TRBD2 is the table's D call, not checked against the DNA. CDR1 is MGHRA and CDR2 is YSYEKL in the germline V gene. The CDR3 is made up of 22 amino acids, end residues included. The CDR3: CASSFYICSASSGLAGGYEQYF.

To note about this clonotype: An end of the junction does not agree with germline; a read error may underlie this. The chain combines TRBV5-1 with TRBJ2-3; D might be TRBD2 (7 bases). The CDR3 contains 15 residues. Looked up from germline, CDR1 is SGHRS and CDR2 is YFSETQ. This CDR3 reads CASTLGGAQDDTQYF. In DNA, the CDR3 is TGTGCCAGCACCTTAGGGGGGGCTCAAGACGATACGCAGTATTTT.

In regard to this clonotype: A junction end diverges from the germline sequence, so it may reflect a read error. This chain joins TRBV11-1 and TRBJ2-3; no firm D call. Germline V gene lookup returns CDR1 SGHAT and CDR2 FQDESV (reference sequence). This CDR3 has 11 residues. In DNA form, the CDR3 reads TGTGCCAGCAGCTCAGCCTATACGCCGTATTTT. Residues: CASSSAYTPYF.

This clonotype is large in the sample. The rearrangement uses TRBV20-1 and TRBJ2-7; TRBD2 aligns across 10 bases. V shed 3 bases and J 2 bases; nucleotides not matched to a gene: 13. CDR3 length: 17 residues. Germline V gene lookup returns CDR1 DFQATT and CDR2 SNEGSKA (reference sequence). The CDR3 nucleotides read TGCAGTGCTAGTGTCCTAGCGGGAGAGGCTGTCACCTACGAGCAGTACTTC. Residues: CSASVLAGEAVTYEQYF.

This clonotype was seen repeatedly, ten times or more. V gene TRBV6-1 combines with J gene TRBJ1-5, with D perhaps TRBD1 (5 bases). V dropped 7 bases and J dropped 0 bases, with 16 bases sitting between them. Germline CDR1 is MNHNS and CDR2 is SASEGT. This CDR3 spans 16 amino acids. The CDR3 bases are TGTGCCAGCACCGAATGGGGGGTCTTTAGCAATCAGCCCCAGCATTTT. Residues: CASTEWGVFSNQPQHF.

This clonotype is labeled as medium-sized. The chain has TRBV19 and TRBJ1-2; TRBD1 agrees at 9 bases. The germline gives CDR1 LNHDA, CDR2 SQIVND (reference sequence). This CDR3 region has 16 residues. Trimming removed 6 bases from V and 0 bases from J; junction bases left unmatched: 8. The chain's CDR3 is CASRLQGAVSNYGYTF. CDR3 coding DNA: TGTGCCAGTAGGTTACAGGGGGCCGTCTCTAACTATGGCTACACCTTC.

In DNA, the CDR3 is TGTGCCAGCACCAAAACCCCAGAAAGATACGAGCAGTACTTC. This sequence encodes CASTKTPERYEQYF. The chain carries TRBV7-8 and TRBJ2-7, with D uncertain. This CDR3 comprises 14 residues. CDR1 and CDR2 (germline): SGHVS, FQNEAQ. V gave up 7 bases and J gave up 4 bases, with 17 bases separating them.

V and J are TRBV2 and TRBJ2-2; 11 bases are a match to TRBD2. The CDR3 extends over 17 amino acids. V was clipped by 3 bases and J by 3 bases; unmatched bases: 6. CDR1 and CDR2 from the germline V gene are SNHLY and FYNNEI. CDR3 residues: CASSEASGGTYTGELFF. CDR3 in DNA: TGTGCCAGCAGTGAGGCTAGCGGGGGGACCTACACCGGGGAGCTGTTTTTT.